This entry lists 10 T cell receptor beta chains sequenced from one sample in a study of shared T cell receptors in the human thymus. Profiled with immunoSEQ multiplex PCR; TCRdb holds only in-frame clones, not every one. The sample contains about 500,000 clones, 78% of which appear only once. These sequences were also reported in another study, on human thymus T cells.

What was sequenced was thymocytes. Receptors originate from a boy in the first two years of life with a congenital heart defect.

The chain has TRBV27 and TRBJ1-2; 8 positions match TRBD1. Germline CDR1 MNHEY, CDR2 SMNVEV (reference sequence). CDR3 length: 14 amino acids. Trimming removed 10 bases from V and 3 bases from J; junction bases left unmatched: 10. The DNA of the CDR3 is TGTGCCACCTCCGACAGGGGACGTGACTATGGCTACACCTTC. It codes for CATSDRGRDYGYTF.

This chain links TRBV28 with TRBJ2-7; a weak D match, TRBD1 (6 bases). The germline gives CDR1 MDHEN, CDR2 SYDVKM. This CDR3 contains 17 residues. Trimming took off 7 bases at V and 6 bases at J, with 28 bases between the two ends. The CDR3 nucleotides read TGTGCCAGCACCTCCAAAGGTCCCAGGGGATGGGGGAGCGAGCAGTACTTC. This encodes CASTSKGPRGWGSEQYF. Looking up the rest from reference TRBV28 and TRBJ2-7 gives the full variable domain: DVKVTQSSRYLVKRTGEKVFLECVQDMDHENMFWYRQDPGLGLRLIYFSYDVKMKEKGDIPEGYSVSREKKERFSLILESASTNQTSMYLCASTSKGPRGWGSEQYFGPGTRLTVT.

The J gene is TRBJ2-5, the V gene TRBV4-3; D perhaps matches TRBD1 (5 bases). The ends were cut back, 0 bases at V and 7 bases at J, with 15 bases in the middle. Germline V gene data show CDR1 as LGHNA and CDR2 as YSLEER. The CDR3 loop spans 15 amino acids. The CDR3 is CASSQEYRTKWTQYF. The CDR3 coding sequence is TGCGCCAGCAGCCAAGAATACAGGACGAAGTGGACCCAGTACTTC.

The chain recombines TRBV4-1 with TRBJ2-7; 8 bases align to TRBD2. Trimming removed 0 bases from V and 6 bases from J; junction bases left unmatched: 7. Germline CDR1 and CDR2: MGHRA and YSYEKL. CDR3 length: 15 residues. CDR3 nucleotides: TGCGCCAGCAGCCAAGATGGGGAGGCGGGAGGCGAGCAGTACTTC. It encodes CASSQDGEAGGEQYF.

The J gene is TRBJ1-1, the V gene TRBV9; D is perhaps TRBD1 (5 bases). V shed 0 bases and J shed 3 bases, with 12 bases lying between them. From germline, CDR1 is SGDLS and CDR2 YYNGEE. The CDR3 length is 15 residues. The CDR3 DNA sequence: TGTGCCAGCAGCGTAGAGGAGGGGCCAGACACTGAAGCTTTCTTT. Its protein product is CASSVEEGPDTEAFF. The whole variable domain, remainder taken from reference TRBV9 and TRBJ1-1, is DSGVTQTPKHLITATGQRVTLRCSPRSGDLSVYWYQQSLDQGLQFLIQYYNGEERAKGNILERFSAQQFPDLHSELNLSSLELGDSALYFCASSVEEGPDTEAFFGQGTRLTVV.

The chain has TRBV4-2 and TRBJ2-3; 7 bases line up with TRBD1. Trimming took 4 bases from V and 4 from J; bases not matched to a gene: 14. The CDR3 is 17 residues long. Germline loops: CDR1 LGHNA, CDR2 YNFKEQ. CDR3 nucleotide sequence: TGTGCCAGCAGCCCGACTGCACAGGGGTTGTCGCCAGATACGCAGTATTTT. The encoded protein is CASSPTAQGLSPDTQYF.

This clone was seen a few times. The chain links TRBV20-1 to TRBJ2-5, with a possible D match to TRBD2 (5 bases). The CDR3 runs to 11 residues. Germline V gene data show CDR1 as DFQATT and CDR2 as SNEGSKA (reference sequence). V gave up 3 bases and J gave up 7 bases, with 9 bases separating them. CDR3 nucleotides: TGCAGTGCTAGCCTTGAGGGGACCCAGTACTTC. This encodes CSASLEGTQYF.

The rearrangement links TRBV5-6 to TRBJ1-4; the D gene is possibly TRBD1 (5 bases). This CDR3 contains 17 residues. Trimming took 2 bases from V and 0 from J, leaving 14 bases between them. Germline CDR1 and CDR2: SGHDT and YYEEEE. CDR3 sequence: CASSFEKTVATNEKLFF. CDR3 DNA: TGTGCCAGCAGCTTTGAAAAGACAGTCGCAACTAATGAAAAACTGTTTTTT.

The chain uses TRBV6-1 and TRBJ1-5; TRBD1 is a possible D gene (6 bases). Trimming cost V 0 bases and J 15 bases, with 15 bases left between them. The CDR3 is made up of 13 amino acids. Germline V gene lookup returns CDR1 MNHNS and CDR2 SASEGT. The CDR3 coding sequence is TGTGCCAGCAGTGAAGCGAAAAGGGGGAAGGGGCATTTT. Translation gives CASSEAKRGKGHF.

The table lists this clone with a few counts. V usage is TRBV6-5 and J usage is TRBJ1-2; D is unresolved. CDR3 length: 14 amino acids. Per the germline V gene, CDR1 is MNHEY and CDR2 is SVGAGI. V gave up 3 bases and J gave up 4 bases, with 12 bases separating them. As DNA, the CDR3 is TGTGCCAGCAGTTATCGTGGGCTTACCTATGGCTACACCTTC. Translating it yields CASSYRGLTYGYTF.